The clone carrying this T cell receptor (beta chain) has a single count. Cohort allocation depended upon clinical history that participants reported. Donors in Cohort 3 counted as recovered after two negative PCRs, clearance, or symptom resolution. The sample originates from a study of blood T cell repertoires in COVID-19. Study-wide background: The United States, Italy and Spain were the sources of the acute and convalescent COVID-19 samples.

The repertoire was sequenced with immunoSEQ multiplex PCR; TCRdb's copy has only in-frame clones and lacks some. The profile shows fewer than 600,000 clones, around 87% of them singletons. The CDR3 extends over 13 amino acids. The V segment lost 8 bases and the J segment 5 bases; nucleotides outside the gene matches: 7. Sequencing input: PBMCs or T cells enriched from blood (not recorded which). The rearrangement links TRBV12-3 or TRBV12-4 to TRBJ2-3; 7 bases match TRBD1. The source of this sequence is a woman between 40 and 55 years old who had recovered from COVID-19. The CDR3 region has the DNA TGTGCCAGCCCCGGGACAGAGGGAGATACGCAGTATTTT. Protein product: CASPGTEGDTQYF.